The present T cell receptor beta chain was sequenced within a study of blood T cell repertoires in COVID-19 (dated by TCRdb to 2018 to 2021). About the full investigation: The collaborator samples originated in the United States, Italy and Spain and spanned the acute and convalescent phases of COVID-19. Where available, HLA class I and class II types were taken from metadata supplied by the sample provider and were not determined by assay-based typing. Nearly every sample came with metadata listing a de-identified subject ID, COVID-19 status, age in years and sex. The prospective study material was composed of cDNA or gDNA derived from T cells, B-cell-depleted T cells, or PBMCs. The repertoires were released in a freely available public database intended as a resource for research on the immune response to SARS-CoV-2. The samples were drawn from two sources: the first 160 participants of the ongoing ImmuneRACE study, and 1,000 to 1,500 subjects contributed by 6 global collaborators. Subjects who had been exposed to COVID-19, were actively infected with it, or had recovered from it provided the deeply sampled blood TCRbeta repertoires that made up the dataset. The full study reports these points: Clinical and demographic metadata were provided uncurated, with the amount varying by source and participant.

TCRbeta CDR3 regions were amplified from genomic DNA using the immunoSEQ Assay, a bias-controlled multiplex PCR. On the study's bioinformatics: Within the assay, amplification of reference gene primers was used to estimate how many nucleated cells each sample contained. To quantify the absolute abundance of each unique TCRbeta CDR3 rearrangement, sequence reads were collapsed and filtered. For each sample, productive Simpson clonality was calculated as the square root of Simpson's diversity index across productive rearrangements. TCRdb stores this immuneACCESS table with in-frame sequences only. Part of the clones is absent; in the studies checked, under half of the shortfall reflects unresolved V genes, and no reason is known for the rest. V and J calls and clone size are copied from that table; D and trimming were computed from the DNA. In this sample the table shows about 19,000 clones, over 70% of which occur a single time. Approximately 3.2% of the sample is taken by the ten largest.

Each collaborating institution followed its own protocols to collect whole blood in K2EDTA tubes. For TCRbeta analysis, collaborators shipped samples in one of three forms: frozen whole blood, isolated PBMCs, or DNA extracted from either of those sample types. This clone turned up a few times. What this receptor recognizes is not known. Base-call qualities are not available, and no considerably larger clone is one nucleotide away. Including the terminal cysteine and phenylalanine, the CDR3 comprises 15 residues. Only the CDR3 DNA is retained, 45 bases long and in frame from the first base. The CDR1 and CDR2 encoded by the germline V gene (reference sequence) are LGHDT and YNNKEL. Trimming accounts for 6 bases at V and 6 bases at J, while the number of junction bases matched to no gene is 9.

The chain employs TRBV3-1 (or the pseudogene TRBV3-2) and TRBJ2-2, with TRBD2 identical over 8 junction bases. This TCR was sampled from a human donor in a cohort sampled during active COVID-19. The sequencing sample was made of peripheral blood. This receptor carries the CDR3 CASRGLVEGAGELFF. The DNA sequence is given as TGTGCCAGCAGGGGACTAGTAGAGGGCGCCGGGGAGCTGTTTTTT.